This T cell receptor beta chain was obtained from a study of blood T cell repertoires in COVID-19. V shed 5 bases and J 5 bases; nucleotides not matched to a gene: 5. This CDR3 is built from 14 residues. Germline V gene lookup returns CDR1 LNHDA and CDR2 SQIVND (reference sequence). Sequencing was performed with immunoSEQ multiplex PCR; in TCRdb, only in-frame clones are kept and a portion is missing. The data hold over 100,000 clones, with roughly three quarters observed a single time. The chain links TRBV19 to TRBJ1-2, with 10 bases identical to TRBD1. The sample consisted of peripheral blood. The TCR comes from a woman aged 70-85 years with acute or convalescent COVID-19. CDR3 in amino acids: CASSPRTGGYGYTF. The CDR3 DNA is TGTGCCAGTAGTCCGCGGACAGGGGGGTATGGCTACACCTTC.